This entry is about one T cell receptor (beta chain). The antigen remains unidentified. Once extracted for a subset, genomic DNA was divided evenly among several immunoSEQ plates. PCR replicates performed on unsorted PBMC used 300 to 350 ng DNA, 25,000 to 35,000 T cell genomes. Per the original data handling: With immunoSEQ giving junction-only sequences and no quality scores, filtering differed. Repertoires were generated with immunoSEQ multiplex PCR, while TCRdb's copy carries only in-frame clones and drops some. The DNA gave D and trimming, while V, J and clone size come from that table. The sample includes roughly 510,000 clones, 75% to 80% of them seen just once. The sample comes from a study of shared clonotypes between healthy human individuals. The study, taken as a whole, reports: Clonotype sharing levels among donors were expected to vary with sequencing depth.

Germline assignment: CDR1 SGHTA and CDR2 FQGNSA. The CDR3 extends over 13 amino acids. Germline trimming cut 5 bases from V and 4 bases from J; bases unmatched to any gene: 2. The TCR sequence derives from a middle-aged woman in good health. Some clones in this sample may be carry-over from other donors' samples. The chain combines TRBV7-2 with TRBJ2-5, with 9 bases lining up with TRBD1. Specimen: PBMCs. CDR3 DNA: TGTGCCAGCAGCATGGACAGGGGAGAGACCCAGTACTTC. Amino acid sequence: CASSMDRGETQYF. Full variable domain (remainder filled in from reference TRBV7-2 and TRBJ2-5): GAGVSQSPSNKVTEKGKDVELRCDPISGHTALYWYRQSLGQGLEFLIYFQGNSAPDKSGLPSDRFSAERTGGSVSTLTIQRTQQEDSAVYLCASSMDRGETQYFGPGTRLLVL.